The 20 T cell receptor beta chains below come from one sample, sequenced in a study of blood T cell repertoires in COVID-19. Produced via immunoSEQ multiplex PCR; TCRdb's table is partial and in-frame only. In the table there are some 57,000 clones, about 82% of which are singletons. Sequences were obtained from peripheral blood. These receptors were taken from a woman over 75 with acute or convalescent COVID-19.

The V and J genes are TRBV6-2 or TRBV6-3 and TRBJ1-5, with D possibly matching TRBD1 (6 bases). V gave up 4 bases and J gave up 8 bases, with 18 bases separating them. The germline gives CDR1 MNHEY, CDR2 SVGEGT. CDR3 length: 15 amino acids. DNA of the CDR3: TGTGCCAGCAGTTTCTCCTCGGGGGGCTCGGAGCCCCAGCATTTT. Translating gives CASSFSSGGSEPQHF.

V is TRBV27 and J is TRBJ1-1; the match to TRBD1 covers 8 bases. J gave up 5 bases and V 5 bases, and 10 bases lay outside the gene matches. CDR1 is MNHEY and CDR2 is SMNVEV in the germline V gene (reference sequence). The CDR3 length is 15 residues. DNA for the CDR3: TGTGCCAGCAGTCTCTCGGACAGGGCTTCGACTGAAGCTTTCTTT. Encoded protein: CASSLSDRASTEAFF.

The chain links TRBV6-1 to TRBJ1-5, with 8 bases identical to TRBD1. V lost 2 bases, J lost 6 bases, and 3 bases stayed unmatched. The CDR3 is made up of 14 amino acids. CDR1 MNHNS and CDR2 SASEGT come from the germline V gene. This CDR3 reads CASSEQGAAQPQHF. In DNA form, the CDR3 reads TGTGCCAGCAGTGAACAGGGGGCGGCTCAGCCCCAGCATTTT.

The rearrangement joins TRBV24-1 to TRBJ2-5, with 13 bases lining up with TRBD2. Germline-derived CDR1 and CDR2 are KGHDR and SFDVKD. The ends lost 4 bases at V and 5 bases at J; junction bases unmatched: 6. CDR3 length equals 16 residues. CDR3 nucleotides: TGTGCCACCAGTGACGGGACTAGCGGGAATAGGGAGACCCAGTACTTC. It translates to CATSDGTSGNRETQYF.

V and J are TRBV6-1 and TRBJ2-7; possible D gene TRBD2, 6 bases. The CDR3 runs 14 residues. The germline V gene has CDR1 MNHNS and CDR2 SASEGT. V was trimmed by 3 bases and J by 5 bases, leaving 14 bases between them. CDR3 amino acids: CASSDGTGRHEQYV. CDR3 coding DNA: TGTGCCAGCAGTGACGGGACTGGCAGGCACGAGCAGTACGTC.

The chain employs TRBV11-2 and TRBJ2-1; D uncertain. V was shortened by 1 base and J by 7 bases, with 23 bases between the two germline ends. Germline V gene lookup returns CDR1 SGHAT and CDR2 FQNNGV. This CDR3 has 18 amino acids. CDR3 bases: TGTGCCAGCAGCTTAGGCGGTCTAAGCGACTTCCTAGTTAATGAGCAGTTCTTC. Translated: CASSLGGLSDFLVNEQFF.

The chain employs TRBV6-4 and TRBJ1-5; TRBD1 is a possible D gene (5 bases). CDR3 length: 14 amino acids. The germline V gene has CDR1 MRHNA and CDR2 SNTAGT. Trimming pared 2 bases from V and 0 bases from J, leaving 5 bases between. This CDR3 reads CASSDTGSNQPQHF. DNA of the CDR3: TGTGCCAGCAGTGACACAGGTAGCAATCAGCCCCAGCATTTT.

The table lists this clone with a count of one. V and J are TRBV10-2 and TRBJ2-1, with D unclear. The CDR3 length is 12 residues. Between the trimmed V and J ends, which lost 5 bases and 7 bases, there was a span of 9 bases. Germline CDR1 is WSHSY and CDR2 is SAAADI. The CDR3 DNA is TGCGCCAGCAGTATTAGCTCGAATGAGCAGTTCTTC. This sequence encodes CASSISSNEQFF.

This clone is medium-sized. The CDR3 is CASSLVQDYYNEQFF. CDR3 sequence (DNA): TGTGCCAGCAGCTTAGTTCAGGATTACTACAATGAGCAGTTCTTC. V and J are TRBV7-9 and TRBJ2-1; D is uncertain. The CDR3 runs to 15 residues. CDR1 is SEHNR and CDR2 is FQNEAQ in the germline V gene (reference sequence). Trimming took off 1 base at V and 3 bases at J, with 10 bases between the two ends.

The chain uses TRBV5-4 and TRBJ1-2; 8 positions match TRBD1. Per germline, CDR1 SGHNT and CDR2 YYREEE (reference sequence). After removal of 4 bases from V and 2 bases from J, the junction contained 7 bases not matched to a gene. CDR3 length equals 15 residues. The CDR3: CASSARTGKNYGYTF. Written as DNA, the CDR3 is TGTGCCAGCAGCGCCCGGACAGGGAAAAACTATGGCTACACCTTC.

This sequence joins TRBV7-9 and TRBJ1-4; D not resolved. Germline CDR1 SEHNR, CDR2 FQNEAQ (reference sequence). The CDR3 runs to 15 residues. V was clipped by 4 bases and J by 8 bases, with 17 bases between them. As DNA, the CDR3 is TGTGCCAGCAGCTCCGACACTAGGGCGCGAGAAAAACTGTTTTTT. Amino acids: CASSSDTRAREKLFF.

The rearrangement links TRBV6-1 to TRBJ2-7; no definite D call. V lost 3 bases and J 4 bases, leaving 4 bases between the germline ends. There are 11 residues in the CDR3. CDR1 and CDR2 from the germline V gene are MNHNS and SASEGT. The CDR3 here is CASSDRYEQYV. The CDR3 nucleotides are TGTGCCAGCAGTGACCGGTACGAGCAGTACGTC.

This clone was picked up one time. This sequence joins TRBV5-4 and TRBJ2-7; 9 bases agree with TRBD1. Germline lookup yields CDR1 SGHNT and CDR2 YYREEE (reference sequence). The CDR3 is 13 residues long. The V segment lost 4 bases and the J segment 6 bases; nucleotides outside the gene matches: 5. In DNA, the CDR3 is TGTGCCAGCAGCCTTACGGGACAGGGCGAGCAGTACTTC. Its protein product is CASSLTGQGEQYF.

The CDR3 loop reads CASSFDRVEVNTGELFF. The DNA for the CDR3 is TGCGCCAGCAGCTTCGACAGGGTGGAGGTTAACACCGGGGAGCTGTTTTTT. The chain employs TRBV5-1 and TRBJ2-2; TRBD1 aligns across 7 bases. V was clipped by 2 bases and J by 2 bases; unmatched bases: 9. This CDR3 contains 17 residues. Per germline, CDR1 SGHRS and CDR2 YFSETQ.

The rearrangement links TRBV28 to TRBJ2-1; no definite D call. The CDR3 loop spans 13 amino acids. Per the germline V gene, CDR1 is MDHEN and CDR2 is SYDVKM. The V end was cut by 0 bases, the J end by 5 bases, with 5 bases between. The CDR3 coding sequence is TGTGCCAGCAGTTTATGGCTAGACAATGAGCAGTTCTTC. This codes for CASSLWLDNEQFF.

This clone came up once. The chain uses TRBV2 and TRBJ2-7, with 9 bases lining up with TRBD2. Germline CDR1 SNHLY, CDR2 FYNNEI. V trimming: 6 bases; J trimming: 4 bases; junction bases outside the gene matches: 4. The CDR3 is 13 residues long. This CDR3 reads CASRDLAGYEQYV. DNA for the CDR3: TGTGCCAGCAGGGATCTAGCGGGATACGAGCAGTACGTC.

The chain carries TRBV2 and TRBJ2-3; TRBD2 aligns across 8 bases. The CDR3 is 17 residues long. V gave up 2 bases and J gave up 4 bases; unmatched junction bases: 11. Germline-derived CDR1 and CDR2 are SNHLY and FYNNEI. CDR3 residues: CASSEITGGGQPDTQYF. CDR3 nucleotide sequence: TGTGCCAGCAGTGAAATTACCGGGGGGGGCCAGCCAGATACGCAGTATTTT.

The genes are TRBV28 and TRBJ2-1; 10 bases are shared with TRBD1. The V gene end was trimmed by 5 bases and the J gene end by 9 bases; junction bases not matched to a gene: 7. The V gene's germline CDR1 is MDHEN and CDR2 SYDVKM. The CDR3 has 14 residues. As DNA, the CDR3 is TGTGCCAGCAGTCCTCCGGGACAGGGGAGTGAGCAGTTCTTC. This encodes CASSPPGQGSEQFF.

In DNA, the CDR3 is TGTGCCAGCAGCCAGGACAGATTCATCTATGGCTACACCTTC. It translates to CASSQDRFIYGYTF. This rearrangement joins TRBV5-4 to TRBJ1-2, with D possibly TRBD1 on 6 matching bases. The V end lost 4 bases, the J end lost 4 bases, and 14 bases lay between the germline ends. Germline V gene sequence: CDR1 SGHNT, CDR2 YYREEE (reference sequence). This CDR3 region has 14 residues.

The chain combines TRBV9 with TRBJ2-2, with D possibly matching TRBD2 (5 bases). With 0 bases removed from V and 0 bases from J, the gap between germline ends came to 6 bases. Germline V gene data show CDR1 as SGDLS and CDR2 as YYNGEE. This CDR3 contains 15 residues. The CDR3 coding sequence is TGTGCCAGCAGCGTAGTCGGGGCGAACACCGGGGAGCTGTTTTTT. It translates to CASSVVGANTGELFF. Filled out from reference TRBV9 and TRBJ2-2, the complete variable domain reads DSGVTQTPKHLITATGQRVTLRCSPRSGDLSVYWYQQSLDQGLQFLIQYYNGEERAKGNILERFSAQQFPDLHSELNLSSLELGDSALYFCASSVVGANTGELFFGEGSRLTVL.